This T cell receptor (beta chain) was observed in a study of shared T cell receptors in the human thymus. Method: immunoSEQ multiplex PCR; TCRdb's copy keeps in-frame clones and lacks some. The repertoire has 720,000 or so clones, 80% to 90% of them found once; the top ten carry more than 0.008%. The sample was also reused in another study, on human thymus T cells. This second study notes: Infants served as donors; they were healthy and Finnish and were having corrective surgery for congenital heart defects. Resections from corrective heart surgery provided thymus tissue. It looked as if thymic and blood repertoires used V and J genes in a biased way. There were highly overlapping thymic repertoires among unrelated individuals, as related research reported.

This sequence was found in a girl in the first two years of life with a congenital heart defect. The sequencing input was thymocytes.

CDR3 region: CAISGIIAGGTYEQYF. DNA for the CDR3: TGTGCCATCAGTGGAATTATAGCGGGGGGGACCTACGAGCAGTACTTC. V gene TRBV10-3 combines with J gene TRBJ2-7; 11 bases are a match to TRBD2. Trimming at V came to 4 bases and at J to 2 bases, leaving 7 bases not matched to a gene. CDR3 length: 16 amino acids. The V gene's germline CDR1 is ENHRY and CDR2 SYGVKD.